Presented here are 25 T cell receptor beta chains from one specimen sequenced in a study of identical twins. One entry per CDR3 protein, called by TCRdb with MiXCR from the 5' RACE reads. The repertoire includes a few hundred thousand distinct CDR3 sequences, 13% to 15% of them detected once, and approximately 0.98% sits in the top ten. This sample also appeared in a second study, on yellow fever vaccine responses in identical twins.

Material: CD4+ T cells sorted from blood. The receptors originated from a woman under 30 in good health.

This clonotype was seen ten or more times. The chain couples TRBV29-1 to TRBJ2-7; TRBD1 aligns across 10 bases. Looked up from germline, CDR1 is SQVTM and CDR2 is ANQGSEA. This CDR3 has 14 residues. With 5 bases clipped from V and 3 bases from J, the junction kept 7 bases outside the gene matches. The chain's CDR3 is CSVKSRDRGYEQYF. The CDR3 DNA follows: TGCAGCGTTAAGTCGCGGGACAGGGGCTACGAGCAGTACTTC.

This rearrangement joins TRBV12-1 to TRBJ2-3; the table calls TRBD2, which could not be checked here. TRBV12-1 constitutes a pseudogene. CDR3 size: 17 residues. CDR3 sequence reads: CASSFDGLSGLTDTQYF. The DNA for the CDR3 is TGTGCCAGCAGCTTTGATGGTCTGAGCGGGCTCACAGATACGCAGTATTTT.

The sample holds a few counts of this clonotype. V is TRBV7-2 and J is TRBJ2-3; 8 bases are a match to TRBD2. This CDR3 spans 15 amino acids. Losses at the gene ends were 6 bases for V and 1 base for J; bases not matched to a gene: 6. CDR1 and CDR2 (germline): SGHTA, FQGNSA. This chain's CDR3 is CASRYQTSGTDTQYF. The CDR3 DNA reads as TGTGCCAGCAGGTATCAGACTAGCGGCACAGATACGCAGTATTTT.

This clonotype has just a few counts. This rearrangement joins TRBV29-1 to TRBJ2-1; possible D gene TRBD1, 5 bases. Germline CDR1 SQVTM, CDR2 ANQGSEA. The V gene lost 0 bases and the J gene lost 2 bases, with 5 bases spanning the gap. The CDR3 has 13 residues. DNA for the CDR3: TGCAGCGTTGAAGAGGGGCCCTACAATGAGCAGTTCTTC. This sequence encodes CSVEEGPYNEQFF.

This clonotype was observed a handful of times. This chain uses TRBV20-1 with TRBJ2-3; TRBD2 agrees at 10 bases. With 7 bases clipped from V and 2 bases from J, the junction kept 9 bases outside the gene matches. Germline loops: CDR1 DFQATT, CDR2 SNEGSKA (reference sequence). The CDR3 length is 15 residues. Written as DNA, the CDR3 is TGCAGTGGTACAAGCGGGAGGGCCCTCACAGATACGCAGTATTTT. This encodes CSGTSGRALTDTQYF.

This clonotype was observed many times. V is TRBV6-2 or TRBV6-3 and J is TRBJ2-4; D may be TRBD1 (6 bases). Trimming pared 6 bases from V and 14 bases from J, leaving 17 bases between. CDR1 and CDR2 from the germline V gene are MNHEY and SVGEGT. The CDR3 is 12 amino acids. The CDR3, as DNA: TGTGCCAGCAGGGGTTTTCCGGGACAAAAGTACTTC. It codes for CASRGFPGQKYF.

This clonotype occurred many times. This sequence joins TRBV6-1 and TRBJ2-1; D is perhaps TRBD1 (6 bases). With 4 bases removed from V and 2 bases from J, the gap between germline ends came to 12 bases. This CDR3 has 15 amino acids. Per germline, CDR1 MNHNS and CDR2 SASEGT. The chain's CDR3 is CASSVQGLTYNEQFF. The CDR3 DNA reads as TGTGCCAGCAGTGTACAGGGCCTGACCTACAATGAGCAGTTCTTC.

The CDR3 region has the DNA TGCAGTGCTAGAGATAGGGACCCTGGGCCTTACGAGCAGTACTTC. Amino acid sequence: CSARDRDPGPYEQYF. V usage is TRBV20-1 and J usage is TRBJ2-7; either TRBD1 or TRBD2 may fit D (5 bases each). The CDR3 is made up of 15 amino acids. Germline V gene data show CDR1 as DFQATT and CDR2 as SNEGSKA (reference sequence). Trimming shortened V by 0 bases and J by 4 bases, and 16 bases separated the two germline ends.

This sequence joins TRBV20-1 and TRBJ1-6; 9 bases are a match to TRBD1. Germline assignment: CDR1 DFQATT and CDR2 SNEGSKA (reference sequence). The CDR3 runs 13 residues. The junction had 6 bases not matched to a gene; V was cut back by 2 bases and J by 13 bases. The CDR3 DNA sequence: TGCAGTGCTAGAAGACGACAGGGGGGGCCCCTCCACTTT. It is translated as CSARRRQGGPLHF.

The CDR3 spells CASSLVGTSGGNEQFF. CDR3 sequence (DNA): TGTGCCAGCAGCTTAGTGGGGACTAGCGGTGGGAATGAGCAGTTCTTC. V gene TRBV7-9 combines with J gene TRBJ2-1, with TRBD2 matching 11 bases. This CDR3 has 16 amino acids. Trimming cost V 1 base and J 7 bases; bases outside gene matches: 6. Germline values: CDR1 SEHNR, CDR2 FQNEAQ (reference sequence).

At least ten counts were recorded for this clonotype. The chain has TRBV20-1 and TRBJ2-3; 9 bases match TRBD2. V shed 1 base and J 8 bases; nucleotides not matched to a gene: 13. In germline, CDR1 is DFQATT, CDR2 SNEGSKA (reference sequence). This CDR3 region has 16 residues. The CDR3 is CSARVATSGTRGTQYF. The CDR3 region has the DNA TGCAGTGCTAGAGTGGCGACTAGCGGCACAAGGGGTACGCAGTATTTT.

This clonotype occurred a few times. This chain uses TRBV25-1 with TRBJ2-7; 10 nucleotides align to TRBD1. This CDR3 has 15 residues. The V gene's germline CDR1 is MGHDK and CDR2 SYGVNS. Germline trimming cut 2 bases from V and 5 bases from J; bases unmatched to any gene: 6. DNA of the CDR3: TGTGCCAGCAGTGAACTGGGACAGGGGTACGACGAGCAGTACTTC. Amino acids: CASSELGQGYDEQYF.

A few counts support this clonotype. CDR3 region: CSVERDRKAFF. Here the CDR3 DNA reads TGCAGCGTTGAAAGGGACAGGAAAGCTTTCTTT. The chain uses TRBV29-1 and TRBJ1-1; 8 bases are shared with TRBD1. J gave up 9 bases and V 2 bases, and 2 bases lay outside the gene matches. The CDR3 runs 11 residues. CDR1 is SQVTM and CDR2 is ANQGSEA in the germline V gene.

This clonotype was counted only a few times. The V and J genes are TRBV6-2 or TRBV6-3 and TRBJ2-1; D is perhaps TRBD2 (5 bases). The CDR3 contains 13 residues. Germline V lookup: CDR1 MNHEY, CDR2 SVGEGT. Trimming took off 0 bases at V and 15 bases at J, with 15 bases between the two ends. The CDR3 reads CASSYSTTISSFF. DNA for the CDR3: TGTGCCAGCAGTTACTCGACTACAATCTCATCGTTCTTC.

The sample holds a few counts of this clonotype. The chain links TRBV6-5 to TRBJ2-7; 9 bases are a match to TRBD2. The CDR3 sequence is 14 residues long. V lost 1 base, J lost 4 bases, and 2 bases stayed unmatched. Germline lookup yields CDR1 MNHEY and CDR2 SVGAGI. This chain's CDR3 is CASSYLAGEYEQYF. The CDR3, as DNA: TGTGCCAGCAGTTACTTAGCGGGAGAGTACGAGCAGTACTTC.

This clonotype was detected a few times. This rearrangement joins TRBV11-2 to TRBJ2-1, with 7 positions matching TRBD2. The CDR3 spans 15 residues. Germline CDR1 is SGHAT and CDR2 is FQNNGV. J gave up 4 bases and V 0 bases, and 3 bases lay outside the gene matches. The CDR3 DNA reads TGTGCCAGCAGCTTAGAAGGGCGGGGGTACAATGAGCAGTTCTTC. It is translated as CASSLEGRGYNEQFF.

On this clonotype: No conserved phenylalanine or tryptophan ends this CDR3, so it is likely a read error. The CDR3 reads CASSPPVINNNEQFY. CDR3 coding DNA: TGTGCCAGCAGCCCCCCCGTGATCAACAACAATGAGCAGTTCTAC. The chain joins TRBV7-9 to TRBJ2-1; no firm D call. Germline CDR1 reads SEHNR; CDR2 reads FQNEAQ (reference sequence). This CDR3 is built from 15 residues. Trimming cost V 5 bases and J 5 bases, with 16 bases left between them.

CDR3 region: CASRIVGDTQYF. Written as DNA, the CDR3 is TGTGCCAGCAGGATCGTCGGGGATACGCAGTATTTT. The chain has TRBV2 and TRBJ2-3; D remains unclear. Deletions cut 6 bases from V and 6 bases from J, with 10 bases between. This CDR3 contains 12 residues. CDR1 and CDR2 (germline): SNHLY, FYNNEI.

V is TRBV7-2 and J is TRBJ2-1; a possible D gene is TRBD1 (5 bases). Germline V gene data show CDR1 as SGHTA and CDR2 as FQGNSA. The V end was cut by 0 bases, the J end by 16 bases, with 16 bases between. The CDR3 is 13 amino acids. As DNA, the CDR3 is TGTGCCAGCAGCTTAGCGGGGCGGCCAGGGTATTTCTTC. It is translated as CASSLAGRPGYFF.

This clonotype was seen a single time. The rearrangement joins TRBV13 to TRBJ1-1; D is undetermined. There are 11 residues in the CDR3. Germline CDR1 reads PRHDT; CDR2 reads FYEKMQ (reference sequence). V lost 5 bases and J lost 8, with 9 bases in between. The CDR3 loop is CASSPGSEAFF. For the CDR3, the DNA is TGTGCCAGCAGCCCCGGGAGCGAAGCTTTCTTT. The entire variable domain, with the rest obtained from reference TRBV13 and TRBJ1-1, is as follows: AAGVIQSPRHLIKEKRETATLKCYPIPRHDTVYWYQQGPGQDPQFLISFYEKMQSDKGSIPDRFSAQQFSDYHSELNMSSLELGDSALYFCASSPGSEAFFGQGTRLTVV.

The sample holds a few counts of this clonotype. The chain is built from TRBV4-2 and TRBJ2-5; D might be TRBD2 (5 bases). Looked up from germline, CDR1 is LGHNA and CDR2 is YNFKEQ. This CDR3 has 16 amino acids. Trimming removed 0 bases from V and 5 bases from J, with 16 bases in between. The CDR3 region has the DNA TGTGCCAGCAGCCAAGATCGGGATCAGCGGAGGGAGACCCAGTACTTC. Protein sequence: CASSQDRDQRRETQYF.

This clonotype was seen a handful of times. V usage is TRBV29-1 and J usage is TRBJ2-5; the match to TRBD2 covers 7 bases. This CDR3 has 14 residues. CDR1 SQVTM and CDR2 ANQGSEA come from the germline V gene. Trimming at V came to 6 bases and at J to 2 bases, leaving 9 bases not matched to a gene. Here the CDR3 reads CSVVSRDYQETQYF. The CDR3 DNA follows: TGCAGCGTAGTCAGCCGGGACTATCAAGAGACCCAGTACTTC.

The chain uses TRBV4-3 and TRBJ2-2; D gene uncertain. V was pared by 0 bases and J by 6 bases, with 5 bases between. Germline V lookup: CDR1 LGHNA, CDR2 YSLEER. The CDR3 is made up of 13 amino acids. The CDR3, as DNA: TGCGCCAGCAGCCAAGATGCGTCCGGGGAGCTGTTTTTT. Its protein is CASSQDASGELFF.

This clonotype occurred many times. J is TRBJ2-7 and V is TRBV4-3; TRBD2 is a possible D gene (6 bases). The CDR3 length is 18 residues. With 1 base removed from V and 1 base from J, the gap between germline ends came to 20 bases. Germline V gives CDR1 LGHNA, CDR2 YSLEER. CDR3 in amino acids: CASSQVSPGAGRSYEQYF. DNA for the CDR3: TGCGCCAGCAGCCAAGTCTCCCCTGGGGCGGGAAGATCCTACGAGCAGTACTTC.

This clonotype was detected only a few times. This chain links TRBV5-6 with TRBJ2-1; possibly TRBD2 for D (7 bases). The CDR3 has 16 amino acids. V was cut by 4 bases and J by 5 bases, with 19 bases left in between. Germline lookup yields CDR1 SGHDT and CDR2 YYEEEE. Here the CDR3 reads CASSPGGSRPHNEQFF. In DNA form, the CDR3 reads TGTGCCAGCAGCCCGGGGGGCTCAAGGCCGCACAATGAGCAGTTCTTC.